These 17 T cell receptor beta chains were all obtained from the same sample, sequenced in a study of blood T cell repertoires in COVID-19. The repertoire was sequenced with immunoSEQ multiplex PCR; TCRdb's copy has only in-frame clones and lacks some. Of under 400,000 clones listed, about 86% are singletons. Sequences were obtained from PBMCs or T cells enriched from blood (not recorded which). The receptor set was obtained from a middle-aged woman with acute COVID-19.

The V call is TRBV9, the J call TRBJ2-5; TRBD2 agrees at 7 bases. J was trimmed by 1 base and V by 4 bases; bases with no gene match: 7. The germline V gene has CDR1 SGDLS and CDR2 YYNGEE. The length of the CDR3 is 15 residues. The CDR3, as DNA: TGTGCCAGCAGCCAAGTCGGGGGGTCCCAAGAGACCCAGTACTTC. Translation: CASSQVGGSQETQYF. Combining the CDR3 with reference TRBV9 and TRBJ2-5 gives the whole variable domain DSGVTQTPKHLITATGQRVTLRCSPRSGDLSVYWYQQSLDQGLQFLIQYYNGEERAKGNILERFSAQQFPDLHSELNLSSLELGDSALYFCASSQVGGSQETQYFGPGTRLLVL.

This clone is a singleton in its sample. The chain links TRBV6-5 to TRBJ1-5, with a tentative D call TRBD1 (6 bases). The germline V gene has CDR1 MNHEY and CDR2 SVGAGI. The CDR3 has 15 residues. V lost 6 bases, J lost 3 bases, and 15 bases lay in between. The CDR3 is CASRIDRGANQPQHF. Here the CDR3 DNA reads TGTGCCAGCAGAATTGATCGGGGGGCCAATCAGCCCCAGCATTTT.

The chain carries TRBV19 and TRBJ1-1, with D tentatively TRBD1 (6 bases). The V end was cut by 4 bases, the J end by 2 bases, with 17 bases between. CDR3 length: 16 residues. The germline gives CDR1 LNHDA, CDR2 SQIVND (reference sequence). CDR3 protein: CASSKKPGHPNTEAFF. The CDR3 region has the DNA TGTGCCAGTAGTAAGAAACCGGGACACCCTAACACTGAAGCTTTCTTT.

This clone appeared a single time. V and J are TRBV27 and TRBJ1-5, with 9 bases matching TRBD1. V lost 6 bases to trimming and J lost 3 bases; unmatched junction nucleotides: 24. This CDR3 contains 21 residues. Germline-derived CDR1 and CDR2 are MNHEY and SMNVEV (reference sequence). The CDR3 spells CASSPLGTGWRGILDNQPQHF. As DNA, the CDR3 is TGTGCCAGCAGCCCCTTGGGGACAGGGTGGAGGGGGATCCTGGACAATCAGCCCCAGCATTTT.

The chain employs TRBV19 and TRBJ2-7; 10 bases fit TRBD2. Germline values: CDR1 LNHDA, CDR2 SQIVND (reference sequence). V shed 5 bases, J shed 2 bases, and the junction held 3 bases outside the gene matches. The CDR3 runs to 14 residues. The CDR3 DNA reads as TGTGCCAGTAGTCTTCTAGCGGGAGCCTACGAGCAGTACTTC. As protein: CASSLLAGAYEQYF. Full variable domain (remainder filled in from reference TRBV19 and TRBJ2-7): DGGITQSPKYLFRKEGQNVTLSCEQNLNHDAMYWYRQDPGQGLRLIYYSQIVNDFQKGDIAEGYSVSREKKESFPLTVTSAQKNPTAFYLCASSLLAGAYEQYFGPGTRLTVT.

The chain combines TRBV15 with TRBJ2-7, with TRBD1 matching 7 bases. This CDR3 has 15 residues. Looked up from germline, CDR1 is LNHNV and CDR2 is YYDKDF (reference sequence). Trimming removed 1 base from V and 4 bases from J; junction bases left unmatched: 7. CDR3 residues: CATSRGQGDTYEQYF. The CDR3 DNA reads as TGTGCCACCAGCAGAGGACAGGGAGATACTTACGAGCAGTACTTC. Looking up the rest from reference TRBV15 and TRBJ2-7 gives the full variable domain: DAMVIQNPRYQVTQFGKPVTLSCSQTLNHNVMYWYQQKSSQAPKLLFHYYDKDFNNEADTPDNFQSRRPNTSFCFLDIRSPGLGDTAMYLCATSRGQGDTYEQYFGPGTRLTVT.

This clone was seen a handful of times. The rearrangement uses TRBV27 and TRBJ2-1; no reliable D call. V dropped 5 bases and J dropped 0 bases, with 5 bases sitting between them. In germline, CDR1 is MNHEY, CDR2 SMNVEV (reference sequence). CDR3 size: 13 residues. The DNA for the CDR3 is TGTGCCAGCAGTAGGAGCTCCTACAATGAGCAGTTCTTC. This gives the protein CASSRSSYNEQFF.

This sequence joins TRBV24-1 and TRBJ1-5, with D unclear. Per the germline V gene, CDR1 is KGHDR and CDR2 is SFDVKD. Deletions cut 3 bases from V and 7 bases from J, with 6 bases between. The CDR3 loop spans 12 amino acids. CDR3 coding DNA: TGTGCCACCAGTGATGGAGGGCAGCCCCAGCATTTT. Translation gives CATSDGGQPQHF.

J is TRBJ2-7 and V is TRBV7-9; tentative D call: TRBD1 (6 bases). CDR3 length: 11 amino acids. With 7 bases removed from V and 3 bases from J, the gap between germline ends came to 7 bases. Germline V gives CDR1 SEHNR, CDR2 FQNEAQ (reference sequence). Here the CDR3 reads CASTDSYEQYF. The CDR3 DNA reads as TGTGCCAGCACGGACAGCTACGAGCAGTACTTC.

The chain has TRBV18 and TRBJ2-7, with 8 bases matching TRBD2. The CDR3 covers 14 residues. The V segment lost 1 base and the J segment 7 bases; nucleotides outside the gene matches: 6. Germline loops: CDR1 KGHSH, CDR2 LQKENI. The CDR3, as DNA: TGTGCCAGCTCACCACAAAGACTAGCGCAAGAGCAGTACTTC. Translation: CASSPQRLAQEQYF.

The chain combines TRBV11-3 with TRBJ2-2, with 7 bases matching TRBD2. V shed 6 bases, J shed 4 bases, and the junction held 5 bases outside the gene matches. CDR1 is SGHNT and CDR2 is YENEEA in the germline V gene. This CDR3 comprises 14 residues. As DNA, the CDR3 is TGTGCCAGCAGTCGGACTAGGTCCACCGGGGAGCTGTTTTTT. This encodes CASSRTRSTGELFF.

This clone was detected only once. The sample carries other DNA sequences with the same CDR3. The V and J genes are TRBV9 and TRBJ2-1; TRBD2 agrees at 14 bases. J gave up 7 bases and V 2 bases, and 2 bases lay outside the gene matches. The germline V gene has CDR1 SGDLS and CDR2 YYNGEE. The CDR3 runs to 15 residues. CDR3 nucleotides: TGTGCCAGCAGCGTCGGACTAGCGGGAGGAAATGAGCAGTTCTTC. Translated, it gives CASSVGLAGGNEQFF.

The V call is TRBV3-1 (or the pseudogene TRBV3-2), the J call TRBJ1-3; TRBD1 is a possible D gene (6 bases). Trimming stripped 5 bases from V and 0 bases from J, with 14 bases between. Germline CDR1 and CDR2: LGHDT and YNNKEL (reference sequence). The CDR3 has 16 amino acids. CDR3 in DNA: TGTGCCAGCAGCGTACGGGGGGCCCTCTCTGGAAACACCATATATTTT. Translating gives CASSVRGALSGNTIYF.

The chain joins TRBV4-1 to TRBJ1-4; D remains ambiguous. The CDR3 is 14 residues long. From germline, CDR1 is MGHRA and CDR2 YSYEKL. V lost 4 bases and J 7 bases, leaving 13 bases between the germline ends. The chain's CDR3 is CASSLPGRGEKLFF. The CDR3 DNA is TGCGCCAGCAGCCTTCCGGGGAGAGGTGAAAAACTGTTTTTT.

The chain joins TRBV10-3 to TRBJ2-5; D ambiguous. Deletions cut 0 bases from V and 1 base from J, with 6 bases between. Germline CDR1 reads ENHRY; CDR2 reads SYGVKD. The CDR3 contains 14 residues. The CDR3 is CAISESNSQETQYF. CDR3 coding DNA: TGTGCCATCAGTGAGTCGAATAGCCAAGAGACCCAGTACTTC.

This clone was observed a single time. The chain is built from TRBV19 and TRBJ1-5; 9 bases agree with TRBD1. CDR1 and CDR2 (germline): LNHDA, SQIVND (reference sequence). With V trimmed by 7 bases and J by 0 bases, 4 bases remained unmatched. The CDR3 spans 15 residues. CDR3 amino acids: CASTATGGSNQPQHF. CDR3 bases: TGTGCCAGTACCGCGACAGGGGGTAGCAATCAGCCCCAGCATTTT.

The chain employs TRBV2 and TRBJ2-1; 8 bases line up with TRBD1. The CDR3 spans 15 residues. Germline CDR1 SNHLY, CDR2 FYNNEI. Trimming at V came to 8 bases and at J to 6 bases, leaving 12 bases not matched to a gene. The CDR3 protein is CASFIGDRSGNEQFF. The CDR3 nucleotides are TGTGCCAGCTTCATAGGGGACAGGAGCGGCAATGAGCAGTTCTTC.